Sequencing of this TCR beta chain was carried out in a study of blood T cell repertoires in COVID-19. Original data processing: For nucleated cells, counts were estimated from reference gene primer amplification. Clones were sequenced by immunoSEQ multiplex PCR, and TCRdb holds only the in-frame ones, with some missing. The D gene and trimming were derived from the DNA, and the V and J assignments and clone size from that table. Of approximately 290,000 clones listed, 80% to 90% were seen once; the top ten hold roughly 0.8%. The CDR3 is made up of 13 amino acids. Trimming left V 4 bases short and J 2 bases short, with 6 bases between. Germline CDR1 reads MDHEN; CDR2 reads SYDVKM.

The receptor was isolated from a man aged 25-40 years with acute or convalescent COVID-19. The chain carries TRBV28 and TRBJ1-5; unclear D gene. Sequencing was performed on peripheral blood. This CDR3 is CASSWQGNQPQHF. CDR3 DNA sequence: TGTGCCAGCAGTTGGCAGGGCAATCAGCCCCAGCATTTT.